This T cell receptor (beta chain) was retrieved from a study of T cell responses to AZD1222 COVID-19 vaccine. Broader study findings: Among the donors, most were white British and more were female, and clonal diversity was possibly underestimated. Repertoires in all cases were sampled only once the peak T cell response had passed. Spike-spanning, vaccine-associated CD4 TCRs were dominant at 160-218 and 743-854. The reported proportion of spike-specific TCRs targeting unmutated variant regions was nearly half.

The V gene's germline CDR1 is SGHAT and CDR2 FQNNGV. The CDR3 consists of 18 residues. Trimming at V came to 3 bases and at J to 6 bases, leaving 16 bases not matched to a gene. Produced via immunoSEQ multiplex PCR; TCRdb's table is partial and in-frame only. This sample has some 72,000 clones, with 92% found just once. Worth noting for this clone: The antigen is unknown.

This TCR was recovered from an adult in good health. Source: peripheral blood, taken on day 0 of MenACWY control vaccination. The chain uses TRBV11-2 and TRBJ2-1; 8 nucleotides line up with TRBD2. CDR3 region: CASSLAQGRTSPRNEQFF. The CDR3 DNA sequence: TGTGCCAGCAGCTTGGCCCAGGGGCGGACTAGCCCCCGCAATGAGCAGTTCTTC.